The rows below give T cell receptor beta chains drawn from one sample of a study of blood T cell repertoires in COVID-19. Assay used: immunoSEQ multiplex PCR; TCRdb lists only in-frame clones, some missing. The sample carries approximately 210,000 clones, 70% to 90% recorded once. Sequenced material: peripheral blood. The receptor set was obtained from a woman in her thirties or forties with acute or convalescent COVID-19. The CDR3 runs from the conserved cysteine through the conserved F or W. Fields, in order: clone size, D gene, CDR3 length, J gene, V gene, CDR3 protein, CDR3 DNA. D genes are given only for firm matches. Only some rows state a clone size, as once, few, many or a class for expanded clones.

size: NA; D: TRBD1; length: 16; J: TRBJ1-4; V: TRBV5-6; CDR3: CASSDLGTATNEKLFF; DNA: TGTGCCAGCAGCGACCTCGGGACAGCAACTAATGAAAAACTGTTTTTT
size: NA; D: TRBD1; length: 15; J: TRBJ1-2; V: TRBV28; CDR3: CASSSGGLLREGYTF; DNA: TGTGCCAGCAGTTCAGGGGGGCTTTTGAGAGAGGGCTACACCTTC
size: NA; D: NA; length: 18; J: TRBJ2-6; V: TRBV12-5; CDR3: CASGNPGSPSSGANVLTF; DNA: TGTGCTAGTGGTAACCCCGGGAGTCCAAGCTCTGGGGCCAACGTCCTGACTTTC
size: NA; D: NA; length: 20; J: TRBJ1-1; V: TRBV3-1/TRBV3-2; CDR3: CASSQDVLDGQGSGDTEAFF; DNA: TGTGCCAGCAGCCAAGATGTTTTAGACGGTCAGGGATCGGGAGACACTGAAGCTTTCTTT
size: NA; D: NA; length: 16; J: TRBJ1-3; V: TRBV5-1; CDR3: CASSLVPGVDGNTIYF; DNA: TGCGCCAGCAGCTTGGTACCAGGCGTCGACGGAAACACCATATATTTT
size: NA; D: TRBD2; length: 15; J: TRBJ2-5; V: TRBV7-3; CDR3: CASSLTSGGAETQYF; DNA: TGTGCCAGCAGCTTAACGAGCGGGGGGGCGGAGACCCAGTACTTC
size: NA; D: TRBD2; length: 13; J: TRBJ2-1; V: TRBV15; CDR3: CATSNLAGDEQFF; DNA: TGTGCCACCAGCAATCTAGCGGGGGATGAGCAGTTCTTC
size: NA; D: NA; length: 15; J: TRBJ2-1; V: TRBV5-4; CDR3: CASSFSSGSYNEQFF; DNA: TGTGCCAGCAGCTTTTCTTCGGGCTCCTACAATGAGCAGTTCTTC
size: NA; D: NA; length: 12; J: TRBJ1-1; V: TRBV29-1; CDR3: CSAGQLDTEAFF; DNA: TGCAGCGCTGGACAGCTCGACACTGAAGCTTTCTTT
size: NA; D: NA; length: 13; J: TRBJ1-1; V: TRBV12-3/TRBV12-4; CDR3: CASSLRRVSEAFF; DNA: TGTGCCAGCAGTTTAAGGAGGGTCTCTGAAGCTTTCTTT
size: NA; D: TRBD1; length: 15; J: TRBJ2-3; V: TRBV5-4; CDR3: CASSSVGTGDDTQYF; DNA: TGTGCCAGCAGCAGCGTCGGGACAGGCGACGATACGCAGTATTTT
size: once; D: NA; length: 13; J: TRBJ1-1; V: TRBV6-5; CDR3: CASSNKGDTEAFF; DNA: TGTGCCAGCAGTAACAAGGGGGACACTGAAGCTTTCTTT
size: NA; D: NA; length: 14; J: TRBJ2-3; V: TRBV3-1/TRBV3-2; CDR3: CASSQGASTDTQYF; DNA: TGTGCCAGCAGCCAAGGAGCAAGCACAGATACGCAGTATTTT
size: NA; D: NA; length: 13; J: TRBJ1-5; V: TRBV19; CDR3: CASSKQANQPQHF; DNA: TGTGCCAGTAGTAAACAGGCAAATCAGCCCCAGCATTTT
size: NA; D: TRBD2; length: 21; J: TRBJ2-3; V: TRBV4-2; CDR3: CASSRQGNLAGGPGYTDTQYF; DNA: TGTGCCAGCAGCCGCCAAGGAAACCTAGCGGGGGGGCCCGGTTACACAGATACGCAGTATTTT